These T cell receptor beta chains were read from a single sample in a study of EBV T-cell therapy then PD-1 blockade in nasopharyngeal carcinoma. The antigens for these receptors are not known. Repertoires were generated with immunoSEQ multiplex PCR, while TCRdb's copy carries only in-frame clones and drops some. The repertoire includes tens of thousands of clones, 65% to 85% of them detected once, and 20% to 30% sits in the top ten. Here the sequenced sample was CD8+ T cells from blood, taken at day -245 from a patient whose treatment included autologous EBV-specific T cells and nivolumab. These receptor sequences come from a man between 40 and 49 years old with nasopharyngeal carcinoma. CDR3s leave out the opening cysteine and the closing phenylalanine or tryptophan.

TRBV4-3	TRBJ1-2	ASSQGIRDNYGYT
TRBV2	TRBJ2-2	ASSGDSNTGELF
TRBV4-1	TRBJ1-4	ASSQEFFDRRKLF
TRBV5-1	TRBJ1-6	ASSLGGPGRSPLH
TRBV30	TRBJ1-3	AWSMQGDGGNTIY
TRBV24-1	TRBJ2-4	ATSDPLWRDKGGLNIQY
TRBV24-1	TRBJ2-3	ATSDTGAGPVVINTQY
TRBV28	TRBJ1-1	ASSFNLMNTEAF
TRBV18	TRBJ2-7	ASSPPGQIYEQY
TRBV19	TRBJ2-3	ASSTGLAGVDTQY
TRBV6-2/TRBV6-3	TRBJ2-6	ASSYSRVSGANVLT
TRBV28	TRBJ1-5	ASSLPQGLNSNQPQH
TRBV6-2/TRBV6-3	TRBJ1-1	ASSYGPNTEAF
TRBV2	TRBJ2-6	ASSGSGHSGANVLT
TRBV20-1	TRBJ1-2	SAKTAYGYT
TRBV19	TRBJ2-1	ATQVGSGPPEQF
TRBV6-2/TRBV6-3	TRBJ2-7	ASSYEGTGGYEQY
TRBV6-5	TRBJ1-5	ASRETGDVQPQH
TRBV7-9	TRBJ1-5	ASSLGFGLFDQPQH
TRBV9	TRBJ1-6	ASSARGGPNSPLH
TRBV30	TRBJ1-4	AWSVVAINEKLF
TRBV7-3	TRBJ2-5	ASSLNSGGYQETQY
TRBV5-1	TRBJ1-1	ASSLVRGMNTEAF
TRBV30	TRBJ1-5	AWSVLPAGQPQH
TRBV3-1/TRBV3-2	TRBJ2-7	ASSRAFSYEQY
TRBV2	TRBJ1-4	ASSEADQGYEKLF
TRBV12-2	TRBJ2-7	ASRLGSRLAGDISYEQY
TRBV3-1/TRBV3-2	TRBJ2-7	ASSQGAGDYEQY
TRBV6-4	TRBJ2-1	ASSDAGGSYNEQF
TRBV6-5	TRBJ2-2	ASSLGLNTGELF
TRBV28	TRBJ2-7	ASSLKGQLYEQY
TRBV9	TRBJ2-7	ASSVGGDSSYEQY
TRBV30	TRBJ1-1	AWSGPTDVAEAF
TRBV12-3/TRBV12-4	TRBJ1-5	ASMRVEPQH
TRBV5-1	TRBJ2-2	ASSLSNNRGPGELF
TRBV15	TRBJ1-5	ATSQGNKNQPQH